This T cell receptor beta chain came from a study of T-cell reconstitution after alpha-beta-depleted transplantation in children. This clonotype was observed a handful of times. This sample's TCRbeta library carried unique molecular identifier barcodes. A single record per CDR3 protein comes from TCRdb applying MiXCR to the PCR reads. The table lists around 500,000 distinct CDR3 sequences, about 23% of them singletons. V lost 6 bases, J lost 5 bases, and 22 bases lay in between. Germline CDR1 reads ENHRY; CDR2 reads SYGVKD. The CDR3 length is 16 residues. The sequences come from PBMCs, mostly from graft donor cells, collected 360 days after TCRalphabeta/CD19-depleted stem cell transplant. The V call is TRBV10-3, the J call TRBJ2-5, with D possibly matching TRBD1 (6 bases). This receptor was identified in a boy under three years old who had a stem cell transplant for acute myeloid leukemia, so the T cells may come from the graft donor. The CDR3 DNA reads as TGTGCCATCAGCAGATCACAGGGTGAACGGACGGAGACCCAGTACTTC. This codes for CAISRSQGERTETQYF.